The next 27 T cell receptor beta chains were all read from a single sample in a study of T cell repertoires in cytomegalovirus infection. These TCRs' antigens remain unknown. TCRdb processed the reads anew with MiXCR; each CDR3 protein has one entry. The sample yields a few hundred thousand distinct CDR3 sequences, about 39% seen once. Sequences were derived from cultured PBMCs, sampled from culture after CMV antigen stimulation. These receptors came from a human donor in good health (CMV status not recorded). Some clones in this sample may be carry-over from other donors' samples.

This sequence joins TRBV11-2 and TRBJ2-5; D is ambiguous. CDR1 and CDR2 (germline): SGHAT, FQNNGV. Trimming shortened V by 4 bases and J by 1 base, and 13 bases separated the two germline ends. The CDR3 is 15 amino acids. The CDR3 loop reads CASSSNGLRQETQYF. For the CDR3, the DNA is TGTGCCAGCAGCTCCAATGGGCTCCGCCAAGAGACCCAGTACTTC.

This chain links TRBV11-1 with TRBJ1-1; unclear D gene. From germline, CDR1 is SGHAT and CDR2 FQDESV (reference sequence). The germline V and J ends were trimmed by 2 bases and 2 bases, with 9 bases remaining between them. The CDR3 length is 14 residues. CDR3 residues: CASSLSSLNTEAFF. CDR3 nucleotide sequence: TGTGCCAGCAGCTTAAGTAGTCTTAACACTGAAGCTTTCTTT.

CDR3 in amino acids: CASSLALGIGQPQHF. Here the CDR3 DNA reads TGTGCCAGCAGCTTAGCGCTGGGGATCGGTCAGCCCCAGCATTTT. The chain has TRBV7-2 and TRBJ1-5, with D unresolved. V was pared by 0 bases and J by 6 bases, with 12 bases between. Germline CDR1 SGHTA, CDR2 FQGNSA. This CDR3 comprises 15 residues.

The J gene is TRBJ1-2, the V gene TRBV2; 9 bases fit TRBD1. The trim removed 6 bases at V and 4 bases at J, leaving 9 bases unmatched. The CDR3 runs to 15 residues. The germline CDR1 and CDR2 sequences are SNHLY and FYNNEI. This chain's CDR3 is CASRHRDRVFYGYTF. The CDR3 region has the DNA TGTGCCAGCAGACACCGGGACAGGGTTTTCTATGGCTACACCTTC.

The chain links TRBV2 to TRBJ2-1; TRBD2 is a possible D gene (6 bases). V was cut by 5 bases and J by 10 bases, with 18 bases left in between. CDR1 is SNHLY and CDR2 is FYNNEI in the germline V gene. This CDR3 comprises 14 residues. In DNA form, the CDR3 reads TGTGCCAGCAGTAGGTTGCGGGGACCTCAAGAGCAGTTCTTC. This sequence encodes CASSRLRGPQEQFF.

This clonotype showed up just a few times. CDR3: CASSPQGAHAADTQYF. In DNA, the CDR3 is TGTGCCAGCAGTCCACAGGGGGCGCACGCAGCAGATACGCAGTATTTT. V is TRBV6-5 and J is TRBJ2-3; TRBD1 aligns across 9 bases. This CDR3 spans 16 amino acids. Germline-derived CDR1 and CDR2 are MNHEY and SVGAGI. The J segment lost 4 bases and the V segment lost 5 bases, leaving 10 bases of the junction unmatched.

The chain has TRBV19 and TRBJ1-4; 12 bases are shared with TRBD1. The germline V gene has CDR1 LNHDA and CDR2 SQIVND (reference sequence). Trimming at V came to 9 bases and at J to 5 bases, leaving 1 base not matched to a gene. This CDR3 spans 13 amino acids. The CDR3 spells CASGTGGNEKLFF. CDR3 nucleotide sequence: TGTGCCAGCGGGACAGGGGGCAATGAAAAACTGTTTTTT.

The rearrangement joins TRBV7-4 to TRBJ2-1; D is unresolved. The germline gives CDR1 SGHVT, CDR2 SQSDAQ. Trimming took 7 bases from V and 9 from J, leaving 16 bases between them. The CDR3 loop spans 13 amino acids. The CDR3 sequence: CASILGPSSEQFF. DNA of the CDR3: TGTGCCAGCATCCTTGGCCCTTCTAGTGAGCAGTTCTTC. The full variable domain, with the rest looked up from reference TRBV7-4 and TRBJ2-1, is GAGVSQSPRYKVAKRGRDVALRCDSISGHVTLYWYRQTLGQGSEVLTYSQSDAQRDKSGRPSGRFSAERPERSVSTLKIQRTEQGDSAVYLCASILGPSSEQFFGPGTRLTVL.

Only a few counts were recorded for this clonotype. The chain employs TRBV7-2 and TRBJ2-1; D is perhaps TRBD2 (5 bases). Germline V gene sequence: CDR1 SGHTA, CDR2 FQGNSA. This CDR3 is built from 12 residues. The V gene lost 5 bases and the J gene lost 10 bases, with 12 bases spanning the gap. In nucleotides, the CDR3 is TGTGCCAGCAGCCTACTAGGACGCGAGCAGTTCTTC. Protein sequence: CASSLLGREQFF.

This clonotype was counted at least ten times. This chain uses TRBV10-3 with TRBJ2-1; D may be TRBD2 (6 bases). Trimming removed 5 bases from V and 5 bases from J, with 16 bases in between. CDR1 ENHRY and CDR2 SYGVKD come from the germline V gene. This CDR3 is 15 amino acids long. The CDR3 DNA reads as TGTGCCATCAGTCAAAGGGACTCCCTCCACAATGAGCAGTTCTTC. Encoded protein: CAISQRDSLHNEQFF.

The chain links TRBV5-1 to TRBJ2-1; D is ambiguous. The length of the CDR3 is 16 residues. Germline loops: CDR1 SGHRS, CDR2 YFSETQ. Trimming shortened V by 0 bases and J by 6 bases, and 16 bases separated the two germline ends. This chain's CDR3 is CASSLAGPLGVNEQFF. The DNA for the CDR3 is TGCGCCAGCAGCTTGGCCGGGCCGCTAGGTGTCAATGAGCAGTTCTTC.

The chain has TRBV20-1 and TRBJ2-7; TRBD2 matches 14 bases. Germline V gene data show CDR1 as DFQATT and CDR2 as SNEGSKA (reference sequence). V lost 6 bases and J lost 0; bases outside the gene matches: 13. The CDR3 has 18 amino acids. The CDR3 spells CSAADRPGLAGASYEQYF. The CDR3 DNA follows: TGCAGTGCAGCCGACAGGCCGGGACTAGCGGGGGCCTCCTACGAGCAGTACTTC.

Only a few counts were recorded for this clonotype. The gene calls are TRBV12-3 or TRBV12-4 and TRBJ2-3; D is perhaps TRBD1 (6 bases). With 5 bases removed from V and 2 bases from J, the gap between germline ends came to 11 bases. The CDR3 is 14 residues long. CDR3: CASSGDRYTDTQYF. CDR3 DNA: TGTGCCAGCAGTGGAGACAGGTACACAGATACGCAGTATTTT.

Only a few counts were recorded for this clonotype. The chain joins TRBV18 to TRBJ1-4; 7 nucleotides line up with TRBD1. The J segment lost 5 bases and the V segment lost 2 bases, leaving 8 bases of the junction unmatched. The CDR3 covers 16 residues. Germline CDR1 KGHSH, CDR2 LQKENI. This CDR3 is CASSPEPDRRNEKLFF. The CDR3 bases are TGTGCCAGCTCACCAGAACCGGACAGGAGGAATGAAAAACTGTTTTTT.

This clonotype was detected only a few times. The J gene is TRBJ2-3, the V gene TRBV19, with a tentative D call TRBD2 (6 bases). The CDR3 contains 15 residues. Trimming pared 6 bases from V and 2 bases from J, leaving 15 bases between. Germline V lookup: CDR1 LNHDA, CDR2 SQIVND (reference sequence). Here the CDR3 DNA reads TGTGCCAGTAGGGCCCCGGGACTCATCACAGATACGCAGTATTTT. Protein product: CASRAPGLITDTQYF.

The chain links TRBV12-3 or TRBV12-4 to TRBJ2-1; D call uncertain. Trimming removed 7 bases at V and 4 bases at J, with 14 bases between. The CDR3 is 14 amino acids. The chain's CDR3 is CASNPLGDYNEQFF. For the CDR3, the DNA is TGTGCCAGCAATCCCTTGGGTGATTACAATGAGCAGTTCTTC.

The rearrangement links TRBV4-1 to TRBJ1-2, with D possibly matching TRBD1 (5 bases). Germline-derived CDR1 and CDR2 are MGHRA and YSYEKL. V dropped 2 bases and J dropped 5 bases, with 18 bases sitting between them. This CDR3 spans 16 amino acids. The CDR3 loop reads CASSQYWEARVYGYTF. The CDR3 region has the DNA TGCGCCAGCAGCCAATACTGGGAGGCCAGGGTGTATGGCTACACCTTC.

This clonotype has only a few counts. This rearrangement joins TRBV29-1 to TRBJ1-2; D is undetermined. The CDR3 totals 12 residues. With 4 bases removed from V and 1 base from J, the gap between germline ends came to 7 bases. CDR1 and CDR2 from the germline V gene are SQVTM and ANQGSEA. CDR3 nucleotide sequence: TGCAGCGTTGGAGGAATTAACTATGGCTACACCTTC. Protein sequence: CSVGGINYGYTF.

V is TRBV7-9 and J is TRBJ1-3; D gene unclear. The CDR3 has 14 residues. V lost 2 bases, J lost 4 bases, and 9 bases lay in between. The germline V gene encodes CDR1 SEHNR and CDR2 FQNEAQ (reference sequence). CDR3 sequence reads: CASSLWQDGNTIYF. The CDR3 DNA is TGTGCCAGCAGCTTATGGCAAGACGGAAACACCATATATTTT.

This clonotype was counted a few times. The chain employs TRBV23-1 and TRBJ1-5; 7 positions agree with TRBD1. TRBV23-1 is known as an ORF, though its function is uncertain. Unmatched junction bases numbered 23, after V lost 6 bases and J lost 0 bases. This CDR3 comprises 21 residues. The CDR3 reads CASSPLFTGTASPYSNQPQHF. The CDR3 DNA follows: TGCGCCAGCAGCCCACTCTTTACCGGGACAGCGAGTCCGTATAGCAATCAGCCCCAGCATTTT.

The chain employs TRBV2 and TRBJ1-2; 7 bases map to TRBD1. Germline V CDR1 and CDR2: SNHLY, FYNNEI. CDR3 length: 12 amino acids. Germline trimming cut 5 bases from V and 9 bases from J; bases unmatched to any gene: 6. For the CDR3, the DNA is TGTGCCAGCAGTCTACAGGGGTTCAGCTACACCTTC. This translates into CASSLQGFSYTF.

V is TRBV28 and J is TRBJ1-5; 7 bases map to TRBD1. J lost 7 bases, V lost 8 bases, and 11 bases had no gene match. The CDR3 consists of 14 residues. Per the germline V gene, CDR1 is MDHEN and CDR2 is SYDVKM. The CDR3 region has the DNA TGTGCCAGCTACCCAGGGGGTAAAGGGCAGCCCCAGCATTTT. This translates into CASYPGGKGQPQHF.

V gene TRBV28 combines with J gene TRBJ2-7; TRBD1 agrees at 9 bases. The V gene's germline CDR1 is MDHEN and CDR2 SYDVKM. The CDR3 runs 17 residues. V was pared by 6 bases and J by 0 bases, with 12 bases of the junction left unmatched. The CDR3 loop is CASRLSPGTGNSYEQYF. DNA of the CDR3: TGTGCCAGCAGACTATCGCCCGGGACAGGGAACTCCTACGAGCAGTACTTC.

This clonotype was counted only a few times. This chain links TRBV2 with TRBJ2-5; D gene ambiguous. The germline CDR1 and CDR2 sequences are SNHLY and FYNNEI. The CDR3 totals 12 residues. Trimming took off 4 bases at V and 5 bases at J, with 8 bases between the two ends. The CDR3 bases are TGTGCCAGCAGTGTTGAGGCGGAGACCCAGTACTTC. Protein: CASSVEAETQYF.

The DNA for the CDR3 is TGTGCCAGCAGCTGGGCAACTCCTGAGGGAAAACTGTTTTTT. This codes for CASSWATPEGKLFF. The chain employs TRBV7-2 and TRBJ1-4; D remains unclear. This CDR3 has 14 residues. In germline, CDR1 is SGHTA, CDR2 FQGNSA. V was cut by 4 bases and J by 10 bases, with 16 bases left in between. Together with reference TRBV7-2 and TRBJ1-4, the CDR3 gives the full variable domain: GAGVSQSPSNKVTEKGKDVELRCDPISGHTALYWYRQSLGQGLEFLIYFQGNSAPDKSGLPSDRFSAERTGGSVSTLTIQRTQQEDSAVYLCASSWATPEGKLFFGSGTQLSVL.

The chain recombines TRBV5-1 with TRBJ2-3, with a weak D call TRBD1 (5 bases). This CDR3 comprises 14 residues. V shed 2 bases and J shed 4 bases, with 11 bases lying between them. The germline V gene has CDR1 SGHRS and CDR2 YFSETQ. The CDR3 coding sequence is TGCGCCAGCAGCTTTGAGACAGAGGCAGATACGCAGTATTTT. It translates to CASSFETEADTQYF.

This clonotype was recorded a few times. The rearrangement uses TRBV5-4 and TRBJ2-3, with a possible D match to TRBD2 (6 bases). Germline loops: CDR1 SGHNT, CDR2 YYREEE (reference sequence). The CDR3 totals 16 residues. Trimming left V 1 base short and J 2 bases short, with 14 bases between. Here the CDR3 reads CASSLPATRSTDTQYF. The CDR3 DNA follows: TGTGCCAGCAGCTTGCCCGCGACTAGGTCCACAGATACGCAGTATTTT.